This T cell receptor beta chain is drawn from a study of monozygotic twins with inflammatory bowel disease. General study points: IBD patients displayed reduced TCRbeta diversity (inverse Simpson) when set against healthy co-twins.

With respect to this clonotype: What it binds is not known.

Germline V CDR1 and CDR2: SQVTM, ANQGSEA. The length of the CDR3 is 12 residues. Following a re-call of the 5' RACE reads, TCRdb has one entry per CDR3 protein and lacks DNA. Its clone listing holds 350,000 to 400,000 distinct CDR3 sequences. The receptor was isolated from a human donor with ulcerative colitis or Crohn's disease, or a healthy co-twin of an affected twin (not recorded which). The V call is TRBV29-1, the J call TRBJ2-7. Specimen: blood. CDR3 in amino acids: CSVVTETYEQYF.